The 14 T cell receptor beta chains given below trace back to one sample, sequenced in a study of blood T cell repertoires in COVID-19 (dated by TCRdb to about 2020). The protocol used for the library was the immunoSEQ multiplex PCR assay. The table comes from immuneACCESS by way of TCRdb, which keeps in-frame sequences with V and J called. Part of the clones is missing from these tables; in studies checked, under half for an unresolved V gene and the rest for unknown reasons. The sample contains a few hundred thousand clones, 89% of them found a single time. In total, the top ten clones hold less than 2.5% of the sample. The sample taken for sequencing was peripheral blood. All receptors come from a man between 45 and 60 years old with acute or convalescent COVID-19.

The V gene is TRBV2, the J gene TRBJ2-2; D may be TRBD2 (5 bases). The length of the CDR3 is 16 residues. Germline V gene data show CDR1 as SNHLY and CDR2 as FYNNEI. Trimming shortened V by 0 bases and J by 4 bases, and 12 bases separated the two germline ends. The CDR3 coding sequence is TGTGCCAGCAGTGAAGCGCCCCGGGGTACCACCGGGGAGCTGTTTTTT. It yields the protein CASSEAPRGTTGELFF.

J is TRBJ1-4 and V is TRBV2; a weak D match, TRBD1 (6 bases). Germline lookup yields CDR1 SNHLY and CDR2 FYNNEI. With 4 bases removed from V and 11 bases from J, the gap between germline ends came to 11 bases. The CDR3 consists of 12 residues. In DNA, the CDR3 is TGTGCCAGCAGTGGTGGGGGCCGCAAACTGTTTTTT. Translation gives CASSGGGRKLFF.

In this sample, this clone turned up once. This chain joins TRBV19 and TRBJ1-2; 11 positions match TRBD1. The CDR3 is 14 residues long. Germline-derived CDR1 and CDR2 are LNHDA and SQIVND (reference sequence). V lost 6 bases and J lost 8; bases outside the gene matches: 8. The CDR3 loop is CASRDRGRVNGYTF. The CDR3 region has the DNA TGTGCCAGTAGGGACAGGGGGCGAGTAAACGGCTACACCTTC.

V usage is TRBV18 and J usage is TRBJ1-5; possibly TRBD1 for D (6 bases). Germline CDR1 is KGHSH and CDR2 is LQKENI. The CDR3 has 14 residues. V was clipped by 0 bases and J by 7 bases, with 10 bases between them. CDR3 loop: CASSPPGGAQPQHF. CDR3 DNA: TGTGCCAGCTCACCACCAGGGGGTGCGCAGCCCCAGCATTTT.

The chain combines TRBV30 with TRBJ2-4; 7 bases are a match to TRBD1. Trimming at V came to 1 base and at J to 6 bases, leaving 0 bases not matched to a gene. Germline CDR1 is GTSNPN and CDR2 is SVGIG (reference sequence). The CDR3 extends over 12 amino acids. CDR3 sequence reads: CAWSGQGNIQYF. CDR3 nucleotide sequence: TGTGCCTGGAGTGGACAGGGAAACATTCAGTACTTC.

V gene TRBV5-1 combines with J gene TRBJ1-4; TRBD1 matches 9 bases. From germline, CDR1 is SGHRS and CDR2 YFSETQ. V lost 3 bases to trimming and J lost 7 bases; unmatched junction nucleotides: 4. The CDR3 is made up of 14 amino acids. CDR3 in DNA: TGCGCCAGCAGCTGGACAGGGGCCGCTGAAAAACTGTTTTTT. This codes for CASSWTGAAEKLFF.

The sample holds a few counts of this clone. This chain connects TRBV6-5 to TRBJ1-1; D not certain. Per germline, CDR1 MNHEY and CDR2 SVGAGI. V gave up 6 bases and J gave up 10 bases, with 15 bases separating them. The CDR3 extends over 12 amino acids. Here the CDR3 DNA reads TGTGCCAGCAGGGCCGGGAACAGCGGAGCTTTCTTT. This gives the protein CASRAGNSGAFF.

The rearrangement joins TRBV11-3 to TRBJ2-5, with TRBD1 matching over 7 bases. After removal of 5 bases from V and 7 bases from J, the junction contained 10 bases not matched to a gene. CDR3 size: 14 residues. Per the germline V gene, CDR1 is SGHNT and CDR2 is YENEEA. CDR3 region: CASSPGQPLGTQYF. In nucleotides, the CDR3 is TGTGCCAGCAGCCCGGGACAGCCTCTTGGGACCCAGTACTTC.

The chain links TRBV10-2 to TRBJ2-7; TRBD1 matches 9 bases. J was trimmed by 3 bases and V by 7 bases; bases with no gene match: 7. Germline-derived CDR1 and CDR2 are WSHSY and SAAADI. The CDR3 sequence is 14 residues long. The CDR3 nucleotides are TGCGCCAGCACCCGGGACAGGGTCGTCTACGAGCAGTACTTC. This encodes CASTRDRVVYEQYF.

The chain couples TRBV20-1 to TRBJ1-1; the D is unclear. There are 11 residues in the CDR3. V lost 5 bases and J 2 bases, leaving 6 bases between the germline ends. Germline CDR1 DFQATT, CDR2 SNEGSKA (reference sequence). CDR3 protein: CSARGNTEAFF. CDR3 nucleotide sequence: TGCAGTGCTCGGGGAAACACTGAAGCTTTCTTT.

The chain is built from TRBV11-2 and TRBJ2-3; D is possibly TRBD1 (5 bases). With 4 bases removed from V and 8 bases from J, the gap between germline ends came to 10 bases. This CDR3 is built from 12 residues. The germline CDR1 and CDR2 sequences are SGHAT and FQNNGV. Here the CDR3 reads CASSSRGGTQYF. DNA for the CDR3: TGTGCCAGCAGCTCTAGGGGCGGTACGCAGTATTTT.

This chain uses TRBV5-8 with TRBJ1-1, with D hard to call. Trimming left V 2 bases short and J 1 base short, with 9 bases between. The germline CDR1 and CDR2 sequences are SGHTS and YDEGEE. The CDR3 consists of 14 residues. The CDR3 spells CASSFRLSNTEAFF. CDR3 nucleotide sequence: TGTGCCAGCAGCTTCCGTCTCTCGAACACTGAAGCTTTCTTT. The full variable domain, its missing parts supplied by reference TRBV5-8 and TRBJ1-1, is EAGVTQSPTHLIKTRGQQATLRCSPISGHTSVYWYQQALGLGLQFLLWYDEGEERNRGNFPPRFSGRQFPNYSSELNVNALELEDSALYLCASSFRLSNTEAFFGQGTRLTVV.

V and J are TRBV18 and TRBJ2-1; TRBD2 aligns across 10 bases. The germline CDR1 and CDR2 sequences are KGHSH and LQKENI. The CDR3 contains 16 residues. V shed 7 bases, J shed 7 bases, and the junction held 13 bases outside the gene matches. CDR3 region: CASWDPSGGARNEQFF. The DNA of the CDR3 is TGTGCCAGCTGGGACCCCAGCGGGGGGGCGAGGAATGAGCAGTTCTTC.

The rearrangement uses TRBV5-1 and TRBJ2-2; no clear D. The germline CDR1 and CDR2 sequences are SGHRS and YFSETQ. V lost 0 bases to trimming and J lost 1 base, with 16 bases between them. The CDR3 extends over 18 amino acids. The CDR3 spells CASSLGARVGRNTGELFF. In DNA form, the CDR3 reads TGCGCCAGCAGCTTGGGGGCCCGCGTCGGCAGGAACACCGGGGAGCTGTTTTTT.